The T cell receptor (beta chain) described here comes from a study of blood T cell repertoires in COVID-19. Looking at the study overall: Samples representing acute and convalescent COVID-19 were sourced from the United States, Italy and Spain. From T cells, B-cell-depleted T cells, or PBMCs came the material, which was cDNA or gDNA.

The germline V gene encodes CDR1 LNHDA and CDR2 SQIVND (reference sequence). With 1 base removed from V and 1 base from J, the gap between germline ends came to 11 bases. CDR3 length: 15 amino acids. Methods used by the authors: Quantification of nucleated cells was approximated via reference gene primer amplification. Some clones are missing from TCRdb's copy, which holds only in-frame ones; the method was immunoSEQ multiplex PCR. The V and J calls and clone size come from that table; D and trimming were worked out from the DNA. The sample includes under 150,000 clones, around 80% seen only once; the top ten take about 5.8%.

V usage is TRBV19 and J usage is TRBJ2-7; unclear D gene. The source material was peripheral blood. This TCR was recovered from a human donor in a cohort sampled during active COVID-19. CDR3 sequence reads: CASSIGDTQSYEQYF. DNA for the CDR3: TGTGCCAGTAGTATAGGAGACACCCAGTCCTACGAGCAGTACTTC.